This TCR beta chain appears in the sequencing data of a study of cytomegalovirus exposure and HLA in healthy donors. General study points: TCR beta V- and J-gene trimming, according to a later analysis, was linked to a missense DCLRE1C variant.

CDR1 is LNHDA and CDR2 is SQIVND in the germline V gene (reference sequence). This CDR3 has 14 residues. In the PCR, 60 Vbeta and 13 Jbeta primers were used. TCRdb's copy holds only in-frame clones and misses some; the assay was immunoSEQ multiplex PCR. This sample yields about 93,000 clones, of which approximately 80% are seen a single time; under 4% belongs to the top ten. As concerns this clone: The antigen is unknown.

The chain carries TRBV19 and TRBJ2-5; tentatively, D is TRBD1 (5 bases). The better agreement between TRBJ2-7 and the DNA end casts doubt on the J call. This TCR was recovered from a woman aged 40 to 50 in good health and CMV-seronegative. What was sequenced was PBMCs. The CDR3 protein is CASRLQGTVSEQYF. The CDR3 DNA follows: TGTGCCAGTCGACTTCAGGGAACCGTCTCCGAGCAGTACTTC.